The 24 T cell receptor beta chains below come from one sample, sequenced in a study of blood T cell repertoires in COVID-19. The data were produced by immunoSEQ multiplex PCR, yet TCRdb's version contains in-frame clones alone and is incomplete. Here the sample spans roughly 250,000 clones, 83% being singletons. The sample was peripheral blood. The origin of the receptors is a human donor in a cohort sampled during active COVID-19.

This CDR3 is CASSNRDRDSYEQYF. Written as DNA, the CDR3 is TGTGCCAGCAGTAACCGGGACAGGGACTCCTACGAGCAGTACTTC. This chain links TRBV6-5 with TRBJ2-7; 9 nucleotides line up with TRBD1. The CDR3 totals 15 residues. Trimming removed 5 bases from V and 0 bases from J; junction bases left unmatched: 5. The germline V gene has CDR1 MNHEY and CDR2 SVGAGI.

The CDR3 loop is CASSLGLVAREQFF. Here the CDR3 DNA reads TGTGCCAGCAGCTTAGGCTTGGTGGCGAGGGAGCAGTTCTTC. The chain uses TRBV7-9 and TRBJ2-1; D uncertain. The germline V and J ends were trimmed by 1 base and 10 bases, with 14 bases remaining between them. CDR3 length: 14 amino acids. The germline V gene has CDR1 SEHNR and CDR2 FQNEAQ (reference sequence).

This rearrangement joins TRBV15 to TRBJ2-1; D is possibly TRBD1 (5 bases). V lost 0 bases, J lost 6 bases, and 9 bases lay in between. The CDR3 covers 14 residues. Germline V gene sequence: CDR1 LNHNV, CDR2 YYDKDF (reference sequence). CDR3 coding DNA: TGTGCCACCAGCAGAGAGTCGACAGTCAATGAGCAGTTCTTC. Protein sequence: CATSRESTVNEQFF. Combining the CDR3 with reference TRBV15 and TRBJ2-1 gives the whole variable domain DAMVIQNPRYQVTQFGKPVTLSCSQTLNHNVMYWYQQKSSQAPKLLFHYYDKDFNNEADTPDNFQSRRPNTSFCFLDIRSPGLGDTAMYLCATSRESTVNEQFFGPGTRLTVL.

V is TRBV11-1 and J is TRBJ2-4, with D perhaps TRBD1 (5 bases). The CDR3 extends over 14 amino acids. The germline V and J ends were trimmed by 5 bases and 6 bases, with 14 bases remaining between them. Germline lookup yields CDR1 SGHAT and CDR2 FQDESV (reference sequence). DNA of the CDR3: TGTGCCAGCAGCCTGGACCAGGGTGCAAACATTCAGTACTTC. Its translation is CASSLDQGANIQYF. Full variable domain (outside the CDR3, taken from reference TRBV11-1 and TRBJ2-4): EAEVAQSPRYKITEKSQAVAFWCDPISGHATLYWYRQILGQGPELLVQFQDESVVDDSQLPKDRFSAERLKGVDSTLKIQPAELGDSAMYLCASSLDQGANIQYFGAGTRLSVL.

The chain couples TRBV29-1 to TRBJ1-4; D may be TRBD1 (6 bases). The V gene lost 5 bases and the J gene lost 4 bases, with 11 bases spanning the gap. This CDR3 comprises 13 residues. Germline CDR1 and CDR2: SQVTM and ANQGSEA. Here the CDR3 DNA reads TGCAGCGTTAGCAGGGGCTTTAATGAAAAACTGTTTTTT. Protein: CSVSRGFNEKLFF.

CDR3 DNA: TGTGCCAGTAGTATCCGACAAGACTCTGGAAACACCATATATTTT. This gives the protein CASSIRQDSGNTIYF. The chain couples TRBV19 to TRBJ1-3, with no clear D. Germline CDR1 and CDR2: LNHDA and SQIVND (reference sequence). V gave up 3 bases and J gave up 0 bases, with 9 bases separating them. The CDR3 length is 15 residues. The full variable domain, with the rest looked up from reference TRBV19 and TRBJ1-3, is DGGITQSPKYLFRKEGQNVTLSCEQNLNHDAMYWYRQDPGQGLRLIYYSQIVNDFQKGDIAEGYSVSREKKESFPLTVTSAQKNPTAFYLCASSIRQDSGNTIYFGEGSWLTVV.

This chain connects TRBV15 to TRBJ1-2; no clear D. With 0 bases removed from V and 8 bases from J, the gap between germline ends came to 10 bases. CDR3 length equals 13 residues. Per germline, CDR1 LNHNV and CDR2 YYDKDF (reference sequence). This chain's CDR3 is CATSRDRLSGYTF. The CDR3 nucleotides read TGTGCCACCAGCAGAGATCGACTCTCCGGCTACACCTTC.

This clone came up a few times. The chain combines TRBV6-5 with TRBJ1-1; D is unclear. The CDR3 contains 11 residues. In germline, CDR1 is MNHEY, CDR2 SVGAGI. V was shortened by 6 bases and J by 1 base, with 3 bases between the two germline ends. The CDR3 spells CASRANTEAFF. DNA of the CDR3: TGTGCCAGCAGAGCGAACACTGAAGCTTTCTTT.

The chain joins TRBV20-1 to TRBJ2-1; possible D gene TRBD1, 6 bases. This CDR3 comprises 11 residues. Germline CDR1 is DFQATT and CDR2 is SNEGSKA (reference sequence). CDR3: CAPLGGNEQFF. DNA of the CDR3: TGCGCGCCTTTAGGGGGCAATGAGCAGTTCTTC.

This clone was seen a few times. The chain recombines TRBV5-1 with TRBJ2-5, with 13 bases lining up with TRBD2. This CDR3 comprises 18 residues. From germline, CDR1 is SGHRS and CDR2 YFSETQ. The V gene end was trimmed by 4 bases and the J gene end by 0 bases; junction bases not matched to a gene: 9. CDR3 sequence reads: CASSGGTGLAGYQETQYF. The CDR3 coding sequence is TGCGCCAGCAGCGGAGGAACGGGACTAGCGGGATACCAAGAGACCCAGTACTTC.

The chain combines TRBV21-1 with TRBJ2-2; TRBD2 was called by the table and not checked on the DNA. TRBV21-1 is flagged as a pseudogene. The CDR3 has 16 amino acids. The CDR3 loop is CASSKGARELTGELFF. For the CDR3, the DNA is TGTGCCAGCAGCAAAGGCGCACGCGAGCTCACCGGGGAGCTGTTTTTT.

A single count supports this clone. V gene TRBV7-9 combines with J gene TRBJ2-3; D is unclear. The CDR3 spans 15 residues. From germline, CDR1 is SEHNR and CDR2 FQNEAQ (reference sequence). Trimming took off 8 bases at V and 0 bases at J, with 15 bases between the two ends. The CDR3 reads CASPGSLTSTDTQYF. CDR3 sequence (DNA): TGTGCCAGCCCCGGGTCTCTCACAAGCACAGATACGCAGTATTTT.

The V gene is TRBV19, the J gene TRBJ1-1, with a weak D call TRBD1 (5 bases). CDR3 length: 15 residues. Looked up from germline, CDR1 is LNHDA and CDR2 is SQIVND (reference sequence). Trimming left V 5 bases short and J 4 bases short, with 17 bases between. CDR3 nucleotides: TGTGCCAGTAGTCCGGAAACAGGTCTGGGCACTGAAGCTTTCTTT. Translation gives CASSPETGLGTEAFF.

This chain connects TRBV2 to TRBJ1-3; D gene ambiguous. This CDR3 comprises 16 residues. Germline values: CDR1 SNHLY, CDR2 FYNNEI. The V and J ends lost 3 bases and 3 bases respectively, with 15 bases between them. The CDR3 sequence is CASSDYRGLIGNTIYF. CDR3 nucleotide sequence: TGTGCCAGCAGTGATTATCGGGGTCTGATTGGAAACACCATATATTTT.

This clone has just a few counts. The chain employs TRBV9 and TRBJ2-2; D uncertain. The germline V gene has CDR1 SGDLS and CDR2 YYNGEE. The CDR3 is 14 amino acids. With 4 bases removed from V and 0 bases from J, the gap between germline ends came to 7 bases. In DNA form, the CDR3 reads TGTGCCAGCAGCCCCCACACGAACACCGGGGAGCTGTTTTTT. This translates into CASSPHTNTGELFF.

The rearrangement links TRBV6-1 to TRBJ2-1, with D possibly matching TRBD1 (6 bases). There are 16 residues in the CDR3. Germline values: CDR1 MNHNS, CDR2 SASEGT. Trimming shortened V by 4 bases and J by 0 bases, and 13 bases separated the two germline ends. Here the CDR3 reads CASSGGRGSSYNEQFF. The CDR3 DNA is TGTGCCAGCAGTGGGGGTAGGGGGAGCTCCTACAATGAGCAGTTCTTC.

A remark on this clone: Possible read error: a much larger clone is one base away. Within the sample, other DNA sequences also encode this same CDR3. This chain links TRBV5-1 with TRBJ1-6, with D maybe TRBD1 (6 bases). The CDR3 extends over 14 amino acids. Germline CDR1 reads SGHRS; CDR2 reads YFSETQ. CDR3 nucleotide sequence: TGCGCTAGCAGCTTGGCCGGCAGGGGTTCACCCCTCCACTTT. Translated, it gives CASSLAGRGSPLHF.

DNA for the CDR3: TGCGCCAGCAGAAGACAGGGACAAGAGACCCAGTACTTC. Translating it yields CASRRQGQETQYF. The V and J genes are TRBV10-1 and TRBJ2-5; 7 bases fit TRBD1. The V gene end was trimmed by 6 bases and the J gene end by 2 bases; junction bases not matched to a gene: 3. There are 13 residues in the CDR3. The V gene's germline CDR1 is WNHNN and CDR2 SYGVQD (reference sequence).

This sequence joins TRBV15 and TRBJ2-1; TRBD2 aligns across 9 bases. Per the germline V gene, CDR1 is LNHNV and CDR2 is YYDKDF (reference sequence). The trim removed 5 bases at V and 8 bases at J, leaving 10 bases unmatched. The CDR3 spans 15 residues. CDR3 residues: CATSPKAGGTYEQFF. The CDR3 DNA follows: TGTGCCACCAGCCCTAAGGCGGGAGGGACCTATGAGCAGTTCTTC.

The V call is TRBV27, the J call TRBJ2-1, with TRBD1 as a possible D gene (5 bases). Germline V CDR1 and CDR2: MNHEY, SMNVEV (reference sequence). The CDR3 is made up of 17 amino acids. Trimming stripped 0 bases from V and 8 bases from J, with 20 bases between. CDR3 nucleotide sequence: TGTGCCAGCAGTTTATCGTTCTTGGGGCAGGGTTATGATGAGCAGTTCTTC. It specifies CASSLSFLGQGYDEQFF.

This clone was detected a few times. The chain couples TRBV18 to TRBJ2-7, with 8 bases fitting TRBD2. This CDR3 region has 18 residues. Looked up from germline, CDR1 is KGHSH and CDR2 is LQKENI. The V segment lost 2 bases and the J segment 6 bases; nucleotides outside the gene matches: 18. This CDR3 is CASSPGRSSGSLPIEQYF. In nucleotides, the CDR3 is TGTGCCAGCTCACCAGGTCGGTCAAGCGGGAGTCTCCCCATCGAGCAGTACTTC.

Comments on this clone: Its ends do not fully match the called genes, so a read error is possible. Here the CDR3 DNA reads TGTGCCAGCAGTCATAGGGTAGGGACATCGGTTTTT. Translation: CASSHRVGTSVF. The V and J genes are TRBV3-1 (or the pseudogene TRBV3-2) and TRBJ2-2; TRBD1 is a possible D gene (6 bases). This CDR3 has 12 residues. Germline V gives CDR1 LGHDT, CDR2 YNNKEL (reference sequence).

The V gene is TRBV11-2, the J gene TRBJ2-3; weak D call: TRBD1 (7 bases). Trimming stripped 5 bases from V and 3 bases from J, with 21 bases between. From germline, CDR1 is SGHAT and CDR2 FQNNGV. CDR3 length equals 17 residues. CDR3 DNA sequence: TGTGCCAGCAGCACATGGGTCGTCAGGGGGGTTACAGATACGCAGTATTTT. It translates to CASSTWVVRGVTDTQYF.

The J gene is TRBJ1-1, the V gene TRBV29-1; D is ambiguous. The CDR3 sequence is 14 residues long. Germline V lookup: CDR1 SQVTM, CDR2 ANQGSEA. V was pared by 3 bases and J by 0 bases, with 11 bases between. CDR3 residues: CSVDGSGLNTEAFF. The CDR3 DNA follows: TGCAGCGTTGACGGATCGGGATTGAACACTGAAGCTTTCTTT.